This entry lists 32 T cell receptor beta chains sequenced from one sample in a study of Graves' ophthalmopathy and Graves' hyperthyroidism. TCR beta CDR3 regions were amplified from RNA transcripts. Second-round multiplex PCR followed a first-round RT-PCR using HTBI primers. MiXCR, applied by TCRdb to the multiplex PCR reads, yields one record per CDR3 protein. The table includes about 1.1 million distinct CDR3 sequences, about two fifths detected once. The sequenced sample consisted of peripheral blood or thyroid tissue (not recorded which). The receptors originated from an adult man with Graves' hyperthyroidism.

Comment on this clonotype: A much larger clone lies one base from this, so it may be a read error. This rearrangement joins TRBV20-1 to TRBJ2-7; D is possibly TRBD1 (7 bases). Germline CDR1 is DFQATT and CDR2 is SNEGSKA (reference sequence). The ends were cut back, 8 bases at V and 0 bases at J, with 17 bases in the middle. This CDR3 is 14 amino acids long. In DNA, the CDR3 is TGCAGTACCGATACCAGGGGGGCCTCCTACGAGCAGTACTTC. Encoded protein: CSTDTRGASYEQYF.

In its sample, this clonotype was seen a few times. The chain couples TRBV4-1 to TRBJ2-5; no firm D call. Trimming cost V 4 bases and J 1 base, with 7 bases left between them. Germline assignment: CDR1 MGHRA and CDR2 YSYEKL. CDR3 length: 13 amino acids. For the CDR3, the DNA is TGCGCCAGCAGCCCGACCAGCCAAGAGACCCAGTACTTC. Translating gives CASSPTSQETQYF.

The J gene is TRBJ2-5, the V gene TRBV19; no firm D call. The CDR3 sequence is 12 residues long. The V and J ends lost 0 bases and 9 bases respectively, with 8 bases between them. Germline assignment: CDR1 LNHDA and CDR2 SQIVND (reference sequence). The CDR3 spells CASSIDWQPQYF. The CDR3 coding sequence is TGTGCCAGTAGTATAGATTGGCAGCCCCAGTACTTC.

For this clonotype: An end of the junction differs from the germline gene, which may be a read error. The chain joins TRBV7-2 to TRBJ2-3; the D is unclear. Germline assignment: CDR1 SGHTA and CDR2 FQGNSA. The CDR3 contains 12 residues. Here the CDR3 reads CASSFRQGVEFF. The CDR3 nucleotides read TGTGCCAGCAGCTTTAGGCAAGGTGTAGAGTTTTTT.

The rearrangement links TRBV20-1 to TRBJ2-7; 11 nucleotides align to TRBD2. This CDR3 has 13 residues. CDR1 is DFQATT and CDR2 is SNEGSKA in the germline V gene (reference sequence). V gave up 5 bases and J gave up 3 bases; unmatched junction bases: 3. CDR3 DNA sequence: TGCAGTGCTCCCGGGACTAGCGGCTACGAGCAGTACTTC. As protein: CSAPGTSGYEQYF.

Ten or more counts support this clonotype. The CDR3 DNA sequence: TGCAGTGCTAGAGTCAGGGGGCGTATGGAGACCCAGTACTTC. This codes for CSARVRGRMETQYF. J is TRBJ2-5 and V is TRBV20-1; 8 bases align to TRBD1. J lost 5 bases, V lost 1 base, and 6 bases had no gene match. The CDR3 is 14 amino acids. Germline V lookup: CDR1 DFQATT, CDR2 SNEGSKA (reference sequence).

The gene calls are TRBV19 and TRBJ2-6; D not certain. Trimming cost V 1 base and J 2 bases, with 6 bases left between them. The CDR3 is 15 amino acids. From germline, CDR1 is LNHDA and CDR2 SQIVND (reference sequence). The CDR3 here is CASSIAGTGANVLTF. The CDR3 DNA follows: TGTGCCAGTAGTATAGCGGGCACTGGGGCCAACGTCCTGACTTTC.

J is TRBJ1-2 and V is TRBV28, with D unresolved. CDR3 length: 12 residues. Germline V gene sequence: CDR1 MDHEN, CDR2 SYDVKM. The V end lost 8 bases, the J end lost 3 bases, and 10 bases lay between the germline ends. The chain's CDR3 is CASEAQDYGYTF. For the CDR3, the DNA is TGTGCCAGCGAGGCGCAGGACTATGGCTACACCTTC.

This chain uses TRBV15 with TRBJ2-7; 7 bases line up with TRBD2. The CDR3 runs to 15 residues. The J segment lost 2 bases and the V segment lost 5 bases, leaving 9 bases of the junction unmatched. Germline CDR1 LNHNV, CDR2 YYDKDF (reference sequence). The CDR3 coding sequence is TGTGCCACCAGCGGGGGGGGTTGGGCTACCTACGAGCAGTACTTC. Translated, it gives CATSGGGWATYEQYF.

V and J are TRBV10-3 and TRBJ1-2; 9 bases map to TRBD1. The ends lost 5 bases at V and 7 bases at J; junction bases unmatched: 8. The CDR3 is made up of 14 amino acids. Germline V lookup: CDR1 ENHRY, CDR2 SYGVKD. In DNA form, the CDR3 reads TGTGCCATCAGTACCGGGACAGGGAGAGGTGGCTACACCTTC. Its translation: CAISTGTGRGGYTF.

This clonotype has a handful of counts. This chain uses TRBV6-5 with TRBJ1-1; maybe TRBD1 (6 bases). CDR3 length: 17 residues. The V gene's germline CDR1 is MNHEY and CDR2 SVGAGI. The germline V and J ends were trimmed by 0 bases and 1 base, with 15 bases remaining between them. CDR3 sequence reads: CASSYSRQGRPNTEAFF. The CDR3 DNA sequence: TGTGCCAGCAGTTACTCACGGCAGGGGCGCCCGAACACTGAAGCTTTCTTT.

The chain uses TRBV6-4 and TRBJ2-7; 10 bases are shared with TRBD2. Germline V gene lookup returns CDR1 MRHNA and CDR2 SNTAGT. With V trimmed by 0 bases and J by 3 bases, 8 bases remained unmatched. The CDR3 has 17 residues. CDR3 in DNA: TGTGCCAGCAGTGACTCGGTACTAGCGGGGTTGAGCTACGAGCAGTACTTC. This gives the protein CASSDSVLAGLSYEQYF.

A note on this clonotype: A junction end diverges from the germline sequence, so it may reflect a read error. The rearrangement links TRBV7-9 to TRBJ2-5, with 8 positions matching TRBD1. This CDR3 comprises 15 residues. Per germline, CDR1 SEHNR and CDR2 FQNEAQ (reference sequence). The CDR3 region has the DNA TGTGCCGGCAGGACAGGGCACGGGATCCAAGAGACCCAGTACTTC. Amino acids: CAGRTGHGIQETQYF. Combining the CDR3 with reference TRBV7-9 and TRBJ2-5 gives the whole variable domain DTGVSQNPRHKITKRGQNVTFRCDPISEHNRLYWYRQTLGQGPEFLTYFQNEAQLEKSRLLSDRFSAERPKGSFSTLEIQRTEQGDSAMYLCAGRTGHGIQETQYFGPGTRLLVL.

This clonotype has more than one count but fewer than ten. V is TRBV5-4 and J is TRBJ1-2; D is unclear. Germline CDR1 reads SGHNT; CDR2 reads YYREEE (reference sequence). The V gene lost 5 bases and the J gene lost 2 bases, with 10 bases spanning the gap. The CDR3 spans 13 residues. The DNA of the CDR3 is TGTGCCAGCAGGCCTAAGGAGAACTATGGCTACACCTTC. Translation: CASRPKENYGYTF.

This clonotype has just one count. A much larger clonotype is one base distant, so this may be a read error. The chain recombines TRBV10-3 with TRBJ1-3; the D gene is possibly TRBD1 (5 bases). Trimming stripped 4 bases from V and 0 bases from J, with 10 bases between. Germline assignment: CDR1 ENHRY and CDR2 SYGVKD. CDR3 size: 15 residues. The CDR3 sequence is CAISGGGSSGNTIYF. DNA of the CDR3: TGTGCCATCAGTGGTGGGGGGTCCTCTGGAAACACCATATATTTT.

This clonotype was counted ten times or more. The V and J genes are TRBV7-9 and TRBJ1-5, with D possibly being TRBD1 (6 bases). CDR3 length: 14 amino acids. Germline V gene sequence: CDR1 SEHNR, CDR2 FQNEAQ (reference sequence). V lost 5 bases, J lost 6 bases, and 14 bases lay in between. The CDR3 region is CASSKTGSGQPQHF. The CDR3 DNA is TGTGCCAGCAGCAAAACAGGGTCAGGTCAGCCCCAGCATTTT.

To note about this clonotype: Sequence at one end of the junction differs from germline and may be a read error. The chain recombines TRBV10-3 with TRBJ1-5, with 10 nucleotides matching TRBD1. This CDR3 region has 17 residues. Germline values: CDR1 ENHRY, CDR2 SYGVKD. The CDR3 protein is CASSQIQTGGWKQPQHF. CDR3 bases: TGTGCCAGCAGTCAAATACAGACAGGGGGCTGGAAACAGCCCCAGCATTTT.

This clonotype was counted only a few times. The chain couples TRBV10-3 to TRBJ2-6; perhaps TRBD1 as D (6 bases). Looked up from germline, CDR1 is ENHRY and CDR2 is SYGVKD. V was trimmed by 6 bases and J by 0 bases, leaving 12 bases between them. This CDR3 has 16 amino acids. CDR3: CAIRQGTFSGANVLTF. Here the CDR3 DNA reads TGTGCCATCAGGCAGGGGACCTTCTCTGGGGCCAACGTCCTGACTTTC.

This clonotype was recorded many times. The CDR3 bases are TGTGCCAGCAGCCTCCGTCCCTTAGGGGAGACCCAGTACTTC. Encoded protein: CASSLRPLGETQYF. The chain recombines TRBV7-7 with TRBJ2-5; D not resolved. The germline V and J ends were trimmed by 5 bases and 5 bases, with 15 bases remaining between them. This CDR3 has 14 residues. Looked up from germline, CDR1 is SSHAT and CDR2 is FNYEAQ (reference sequence). The full variable domain, completed using reference TRBV7-7 and TRBJ2-5, is GAGVSQSPRYKVTKRGQDVTLRCDPISSHATLYWYQQALGQGPEFLTYFNYEAQPDKSGLPSDRFSAERPEGSISTLTIQRTEQRDSAMYRCASSLRPLGETQYFGPGTRLLVL.

Note on this clonotype: A much larger clone lies a single base off, so this may be a read error. The rearrangement links TRBV14 to TRBJ1-2; D is perhaps TRBD1 (6 bases). CDR1 and CDR2 (germline): SGHDN, FVKESK. The CDR3 is 15 amino acids. Trimming cost V 3 bases and J 4 bases, with 15 bases left between them. Here the CDR3 reads CASSHGRGGSYGYTF. DNA for the CDR3: TGTGCCAGCAGCCATGGCAGGGGTGGTTCCTATGGCTACACCTTC.

Comments on this clonotype: At one end the junction does not follow the germline gene, possibly because of a read error. This sequence joins TRBV29-1 and TRBJ1-2; maybe TRBD1 (5 bases). CDR1 is SQVTM and CDR2 is ANQGSEA in the germline V gene. The CDR3 has 12 residues. The CDR3 region is CSVDRSGNGHTF. CDR3 in DNA: TGCAGCGTTGATAGGTCAGGGAATGGCCACACCTTC.

This clonotype was counted ten times or more. The rearrangement uses TRBV19 and TRBJ1-5, with D unresolved. Trimming shortened V by 4 bases and J by 1 base, and 8 bases separated the two germline ends. The CDR3 totals 14 residues. From germline, CDR1 is LNHDA and CDR2 SQIVND (reference sequence). The CDR3 DNA sequence: TGTGCCAGTAGTACGTATGACAGCAATCAGCCCCAGCATTTT. It specifies CASSTYDSNQPQHF.

This clonotype was found many times. The chain links TRBV7-2 to TRBJ2-2; unclear D gene. V was trimmed by 1 base and J by 6 bases, leaving 18 bases between them. The CDR3 contains 17 residues. From germline, CDR1 is SGHTA and CDR2 FQGNSA. The CDR3 loop is CASSLVVLVNSAGELFF. The CDR3 region has the DNA TGTGCCAGCAGCTTAGTAGTTCTAGTAAATTCGGCCGGGGAGCTGTTTTTT.

The rearrangement uses TRBV9 and TRBJ2-7, with D tentatively TRBD2 (6 bases). Trimming removed 0 bases at V and 6 bases at J, with 10 bases between. The germline CDR1 and CDR2 sequences are SGDLS and YYNGEE. The CDR3 sequence is 13 residues long. The CDR3 sequence is CASSVAGVSEQYF. As DNA, the CDR3 is TGTGCCAGCAGCGTAGCGGGGGTTTCCGAGCAGTACTTC.

This rearrangement joins TRBV7-9 to TRBJ1-4; 7 positions match TRBD1. The CDR3 loop spans 15 amino acids. Germline V gene data show CDR1 as SEHNR and CDR2 as FQNEAQ (reference sequence). V gave up 6 bases and J gave up 3 bases; unmatched junction bases: 7. CDR3 sequence reads: CASSIGQVANEKLFF. For the CDR3, the DNA is TGTGCCAGCAGTATAGGACAGGTGGCTAATGAAAAACTGTTTTTT.

The chain links TRBV28 to TRBJ2-7; 8 bases map to TRBD1. After removal of 6 bases from V and 4 bases from J, the junction contained 17 bases not matched to a gene. The germline V gene encodes CDR1 MDHEN and CDR2 SYDVKM. This CDR3 comprises 17 residues. DNA of the CDR3: TGTGCCAGCAGCTTGGACAGGGCACTAAGATATGTTTACGAGCAGTACTTC. Protein: CASSLDRALRYVYEQYF.

Concerning this clonotype itself: This sequence may be a read error, since a much larger clone differs from it by one base. The gene calls are TRBV20-1 and TRBJ1-2; no firm D call. CDR1 is DFQATT, CDR2 SNEGSKA, per germline (reference sequence). This CDR3 region has 14 residues. CDR3: CSARDTVRDYSYTF. CDR3 sequence (DNA): TGCAGTGCTAGAGATACGGTCAGAGACTATAGCTACACCTTC.

This clonotype was seen a single time. This chain connects TRBV2 to TRBJ2-3, with D perhaps TRBD2 (5 bases). CDR1 is SNHLY, CDR2 FYNNEI, per germline. CDR3 size: 14 residues. V was trimmed by 6 bases and J by 1 base, leaving 11 bases between them. The CDR3 sequence is CASRVAFGTDTQYF. CDR3 in DNA: TGTGCCAGCAGGGTAGCGTTTGGCACAGATACGCAGTATTTT. Supplemented by reference TRBV2 and TRBJ2-3, the full variable domain reads EPEVTQTPSHQVTQMGQEVILRCVPISNHLYFYWYRQILGQKVEFLVSFYNNEISEKSEIFDDQFSVERPDGSNFTLKIRSTKLEDSAMYFCASRVAFGTDTQYFGPGTRLTVL.

Ten or more counts support this clonotype. The chain couples TRBV7-2 to TRBJ2-7, with D tentatively TRBD1 (7 bases). In germline, CDR1 is SGHTA, CDR2 FQGNSA. V shed 1 base and J shed 1 base, with 14 bases lying between them. The CDR3 spans 16 residues. Here the CDR3 reads CASSLDGGGVSYEQYF. DNA for the CDR3: TGTGCCAGCAGCTTAGATGGAGGGGGCGTATCCTACGAGCAGTACTTC.

The chain is built from TRBV6-6 and TRBJ1-5; D not resolved. The V and J ends lost 6 bases and 2 bases respectively, with 20 bases between them. Germline values: CDR1 MNHNY, CDR2 SVGAGI (reference sequence). This CDR3 region has 17 residues. As DNA, the CDR3 is TGTGCCAGCAGGGGCCGTAAAAATACAAGAGGCAATCAGCCCCAGCATTTT. It specifies CASRGRKNTRGNQPQHF.

This chain joins TRBV6-5 and TRBJ1-6; TRBD1 matches at 7 bases. This CDR3 is built from 15 residues. Germline-derived CDR1 and CDR2 are MNHEY and SVGAGI. V shed 2 bases and J 9 bases; nucleotides not matched to a gene: 7. The CDR3 region is CASSYQTGIGSPLHF. The CDR3 coding sequence is TGTGCCAGCAGTTACCAGACAGGGATCGGTTCACCCCTCCACTTT.

The chain carries TRBV12-3 or TRBV12-4 and TRBJ2-7, with 11 bases aligning to TRBD2. This CDR3 spans 15 amino acids. V was pared by 3 bases and J by 2 bases, with 3 bases of the junction left unmatched. This CDR3 reads CASSFSGREPYEQYF. DNA of the CDR3: TGTGCCAGCAGTTTTAGCGGGAGGGAGCCCTACGAGCAGTACTTC.